This TCR beta chain was documented in a study of cytomegalovirus exposure and HLA in healthy donors. In the case of this clone: The antigen remains unidentified.

Researchers ran the PCR with 60 Vbeta and 13 Jbeta primers. Sequencing was performed with immunoSEQ multiplex PCR; in TCRdb, only in-frame clones are kept and a portion is missing. The sample consists of roughly 150,000 clones, 82% of them appearing once. Broader study findings: Per a later analysis, HLA-associated TCR beta chains showed more clonal expansion than other, equally common TCR beta chains. For most TCR sequences rarity was the rule, although some public TCRs occurred in many donors.

The CDR3 contains 13 residues. Germline CDR1 reads MDHEN; CDR2 reads SYDVKM. Trimming cost V 6 bases and J 1 base; bases outside gene matches: 2. The clonotype comes from a girl between 10 and 17 years old in good health and CMV-seropositive. The rearrangement links TRBV28 to TRBJ2-5; 7 bases align to TRBD1. Material for sequencing was PBMCs. The CDR3 reads CASRGTAQETQYF. Written as DNA, the CDR3 is TGTGCCAGCAGGGGGACAGCCCAAGAGACCCAGTACTTC.